Presented here are 8 T cell receptor beta chains from one specimen sequenced in a study of T cell responses to AZD1222 COVID-19 vaccine. Profiling relied on immunoSEQ multiplex PCR, and the TCRdb table lists in-frame clones only, not all of them. This table holds under 200,000 clones, approximately 95% found once. Sequenced here: peripheral blood, sampled on day 0 of AZD1222 vaccination. These receptors were taken from an adult in good health.

The J gene is TRBJ2-1, the V gene TRBV30; 9 bases agree with TRBD2. This CDR3 is built from 17 residues. V gave up 2 bases and J gave up 9 bases; unmatched junction bases: 17. From germline, CDR1 is GTSNPN and CDR2 SVGIG (reference sequence). The CDR3 loop is CAWSRLKTSGWVGEQFF. DNA of the CDR3: TGTGCCTGGAGTCGCCTTAAGACTAGCGGATGGGTAGGTGAGCAGTTCTTC.

The chain couples TRBV11-1 to TRBJ2-5, with D unclear. CDR3 length: 15 amino acids. Looked up from germline, CDR1 is SGHAT and CDR2 is FQDESV (reference sequence). V was cut by 2 bases and J by 4 bases, with 14 bases left in between. Here the CDR3 DNA reads TGTGCCAGCAGCTTAATGATGACTGCCACAGAGACCCAGTACTTC. Amino acid sequence: CASSLMMTATETQYF.

The V and J genes are TRBV5-4 and TRBJ2-7; D is possibly TRBD2 (6 bases). Germline CDR1 reads SGHNT; CDR2 reads YYREEE (reference sequence). Trimming shortened V by 1 base and J by 6 bases, and 11 bases separated the two germline ends. The CDR3 is 13 residues long. CDR3 loop: CASSLLRGGEQYF. The CDR3 bases are TGTGCCAGCAGCTTGTTGCGGGGCGGCGAGCAGTACTTC. Supplemented by reference TRBV5-4 and TRBJ2-7, the full variable domain reads ETGVTQSPTHLIKTRGQQVTLRCSSQSGHNTVSWYQQALGQGPQFIFQYYREEENGRGNFPPRFSGLQFPNYSSELNVNALELDDSALYLCASSLLRGGEQYFGPGTRLTVT.

The V gene is TRBV7-9, the J gene TRBJ2-5; 8 nucleotides line up with TRBD2. Germline V CDR1 and CDR2: SEHNR, FQNEAQ (reference sequence). The CDR3 runs 17 residues. V gave up 5 bases and J gave up 5 bases; unmatched junction bases: 16. This chain's CDR3 is CASSPGALAGSLETQYF. In DNA, the CDR3 is TGTGCCAGCAGCCCGGGGGCATTAGCGGGATCCCTGGAGACCCAGTACTTC. Full variable domain (remainder filled in from reference TRBV7-9 and TRBJ2-5): DTGVSQNPRHKITKRGQNVTFRCDPISEHNRLYWYRQTLGQGPEFLTYFQNEAQLEKSRLLSDRFSAERPKGSFSTLEIQRTEQGDSAMYLCASSPGALAGSLETQYFGPGTRLLVL.

The V and J genes are TRBV5-1 and TRBJ1-1; a possible D gene is TRBD1 (5 bases). The CDR3 covers 15 residues. Germline V gene data show CDR1 as SGHRS and CDR2 as YFSETQ. Trimming left V 2 bases short and J 2 bases short, with 13 bases between. The CDR3 reads CASSLSGTENTEAFF. CDR3 DNA: TGCGCCAGCAGCTTATCCGGGACGGAAAACACTGAAGCTTTCTTT.

The chain joins TRBV9 to TRBJ2-7, with TRBD2 identical over 7 bases. CDR1 and CDR2 (germline): SGDLS, YYNGEE. V was pared by 2 bases and J by 5 bases, with 7 bases of the junction left unmatched. The CDR3 length is 14 residues. The CDR3 DNA reads as TGTGCCAGCAGCGTGGCGGGAGTCTTCGACGAGCAGTACTTC. This translates into CASSVAGVFDEQYF.

The J gene is TRBJ1-2, the V gene TRBV7-2, with no clear D. Per the germline V gene, CDR1 is SGHTA and CDR2 is FQGNSA. The length of the CDR3 is 15 residues. Trimming took off 1 base at V and 7 bases at J, with 16 bases between the two ends. As DNA, the CDR3 is TGTGCCAGCAGCTTAGTCGCTGTGCACTCCGGTGGCTACACCTTC. Translated, it gives CASSLVAVHSGGYTF.

This clone is a singleton in its sample. The chain has TRBV27 and TRBJ1-2; D ambiguous. V dropped 2 bases and J dropped 4 bases, with 14 bases sitting between them. The CDR3 has 15 amino acids. Germline values: CDR1 MNHEY, CDR2 SMNVEV (reference sequence). The CDR3 reads CASSLLSPPGYGYTF. The CDR3 DNA reads as TGTGCCAGCAGTTTACTCAGTCCCCCTGGCTATGGCTACACCTTC.